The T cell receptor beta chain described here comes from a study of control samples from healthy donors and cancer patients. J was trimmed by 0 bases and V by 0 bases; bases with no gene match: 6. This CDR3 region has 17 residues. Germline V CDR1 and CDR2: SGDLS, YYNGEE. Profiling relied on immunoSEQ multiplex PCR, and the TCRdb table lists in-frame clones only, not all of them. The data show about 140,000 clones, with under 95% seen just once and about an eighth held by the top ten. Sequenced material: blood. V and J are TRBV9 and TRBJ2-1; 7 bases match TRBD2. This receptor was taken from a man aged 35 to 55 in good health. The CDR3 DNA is TGTGCCAGCAGCGTAGATAGCGGGTCCAGCTCCTACAATGAGCAGTTCTTC. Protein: CASSVDSGSSSYNEQFF.